The present entry profiles one TCR beta chain with its context. The target antigen is unknown. V was shortened by 5 bases and J by 1 base, with 14 bases between the two germline ends. The length of the CDR3 is 15 residues. Germline V gene sequence: CDR1 ENHRY, CDR2 SYGVKD. This sample was included in a study of OX40 agonist ivuxolimab in advanced cancers. Points from the study as a whole: There was clonal expansion of CD4+ and CD8+ blood T cells by week 6 at 0.1 to 3.0 mg/kg.

Data came from immunoSEQ multiplex PCR; TCRdb stores just in-frame clones and leaves some out. The table records some 67,000 clones, about 88% of them present only once. Patients with autoimmune history or systemic immunosuppression were excluded. Sampling times: baseline, cycle 4 day 1, cycle 7 day 1. The material was CD4+ or CD8+ T cells sorted from blood, obtained in a trial of the OX40 agonist ivuxolimab. The genes are TRBV10-3 and TRBJ1-1; no clear D gene. The source is an adult with an advanced solid tumor such as melanoma, head and neck, liver or kidney cancer. CDR3 nucleotide sequence: TGTGCCATCAGTAAAAACCCTGCGGGGAACACTGAAGCTTTCTTT. Translating gives CAISKNPAGNTEAFF.